This T cell receptor beta chain was documented in a study of T cell repertoires in cytomegalovirus infection. On the study more broadly: Through public TCR beta signatures, both CMV infection and matching HLA type were indicated.

The germline V and J ends were trimmed by 7 bases and 2 bases, with 11 bases remaining between them. Germline CDR1 is LNHDA and CDR2 is SQIVND (reference sequence). This CDR3 comprises 14 residues. TCRdb re-called the reads through MiXCR, storing one row per CDR3 protein. Seen here are around 290,000 distinct CDR3 sequences, about 25% observed once, and the top ten hold 11% to 15%. The source of this sequence is a human donor in good health (CMV status not recorded). Some clones in this sample may be carry-over from other donors' samples. Sequencing was performed on PBMCs. J is TRBJ2-2 and V is TRBV19, with D possibly TRBD2 on 5 matching bases. Here the CDR3 reads CASTAGRNTGELFF. In nucleotides, the CDR3 is TGTGCCAGTACTGCGGGTAGAAACACCGGGGAGCTGTTTTTT.